The next 32 T cell receptor beta chains were all read from a single sample in a study of T cells after somatic rescue of genetic block. Libraries were prepared by immunoSEQ multiplex PCR; TCRdb keeps only in-frame clonotypes and omits some of them. Of about 72,000 clones listed, roughly 93% are singletons. The sequenced sample was peripheral blood mononuclear cells (PBMCs). These TCRs come from a man aged 30 to 39.

This clone was observed a single time. The chain couples TRBV9 to TRBJ2-2; 9 bases line up with TRBD1. This CDR3 has 16 amino acids. Germline-derived CDR1 and CDR2 are SGDLS and YYNGEE. The V segment lost 4 bases and the J segment 5 bases; nucleotides outside the gene matches: 9. In DNA, the CDR3 is TGTGCCAGCAGCCCGCGGACAGGGGCGGGGACCGGGGAGCTGTTTTTT. Translation gives CASSPRTGAGTGELFF.

The chain carries TRBV7-2 and TRBJ2-1; the D is unclear. The CDR3 has 13 residues. With 3 bases removed from V and 12 bases from J, the gap between germline ends came to 15 bases. Germline CDR1 reads SGHTA; CDR2 reads FQGNSA. The CDR3 DNA reads TGTGCCAGCAGCTTGGTCTACCCCCCTGGGCAGTTCTTC. Its protein is CASSLVYPPGQFF. Looking up the rest from reference TRBV7-2 and TRBJ2-1 gives the full variable domain: GAGVSQSPSNKVTEKGKDVELRCDPISGHTALYWYRQSLGQGLEFLIYFQGNSAPDKSGLPSDRFSAERTGGSVSTLTIQRTQQEDSAVYLCASSLVYPPGQFFGPGTRLTVL.

The genes are TRBV27 and TRBJ2-7, with 9 bases aligning to TRBD1. V was pared by 7 bases and J by 7 bases, with 17 bases of the junction left unmatched. Germline V gene sequence: CDR1 MNHEY, CDR2 SMNVEV (reference sequence). The CDR3 runs 16 residues. The CDR3 protein is CASTPFRTGDRGEQYF. The DNA of the CDR3 is TGTGCCAGCACCCCCTTTCGGACAGGGGATCGAGGAGAGCAGTACTTC.

This chain joins TRBV6-1 and TRBJ2-1, with TRBD2 matching 10 bases. Germline-derived CDR1 and CDR2 are MNHNS and SASEGT. V trimming: 6 bases; J trimming: 8 bases; junction bases outside the gene matches: 7. The CDR3 contains 14 residues. CDR3 loop: CASRKRGGLDEQFF. The DNA of the CDR3 is TGTGCCAGCAGGAAGCGGGGGGGATTGGATGAGCAGTTCTTC.

The rearrangement uses TRBV29-1 and TRBJ2-5, with 8 positions matching TRBD1. The end of the DNA aligns better with TRBJ2-7, so the J call may be wrong. The CDR3 has 14 residues. CDR1 SQVTM and CDR2 ANQGSEA come from the germline V gene. The CDR3 bases are TGCAGCGTTGAGGCCGGGACAGGTAGCCACGAGCAGTACTTC. This translates into CSVEAGTGSHEQYF.

The chain joins TRBV7-8 to TRBJ2-7; TRBD1 agrees at 9 bases. The length of the CDR3 is 16 residues. V trimming: 4 bases; J trimming: 1 base; junction bases outside the gene matches: 8. The V gene's germline CDR1 is SGHVS and CDR2 FQNEAQ. Here the CDR3 DNA reads TGTGCCAGCAGCTCATCGCCGGGACAGGGTTCCTACGAGCAGTACTTC. As protein: CASSSSPGQGSYEQYF. The full variable domain, completed using reference TRBV7-8 and TRBJ2-7, is GAGVSQSPRYKVAKRGQDVALRCDPISGHVSLFWYQQALGQGPEFLTYFQNEAQLDKSGLPSDRFFAERPEGSVSTLKIQRTQQEDSAVYLCASSSSPGQGSYEQYFGPGTRLTVT.

As DNA, the CDR3 is TGTGCCAGCAGGGTCACAGACCTAGGGGCCCAGTACTTC. Translated: CASRVTDLGAQYF. The chain combines TRBV2 with TRBJ2-5; TRBD1 is a possible D gene (5 bases). The CDR3 contains 13 residues. The V and J ends lost 6 bases and 9 bases respectively, with 17 bases between them. Germline values: CDR1 SNHLY, CDR2 FYNNEI.

The CDR3 nucleotides are TGTGCCAGCTCAGAAGGGAACGGTGACGAGCAGTACTTC. Encoded protein: CASSEGNGDEQYF. The rearrangement joins TRBV18 to TRBJ2-7, with unresolved D. Germline V gene lookup returns CDR1 KGHSH and CDR2 LQKENI. The V gene lost 5 bases and the J gene lost 5 bases, with 13 bases spanning the gap. The CDR3 has 13 residues.

The chain employs TRBV19 and TRBJ1-5; no definite D call. Germline CDR1 is LNHDA and CDR2 is SQIVND (reference sequence). The CDR3 consists of 13 residues. V dropped 2 bases and J dropped 5 bases, with 7 bases sitting between them. CDR3 sequence: CASSIYGDQPQHF. The CDR3 bases are TGTGCCAGTAGTATATACGGGGATCAGCCCCAGCATTTT.

This clone was detected only once. CDR3 residues: CASSQDSDRGYEQYF. CDR3 nucleotides: TGCGCCAGCAGCCAAGATTCGGACAGGGGCTACGAGCAGTACTTC. V is TRBV4-3 and J is TRBJ2-7; 9 bases fit TRBD1. CDR1 and CDR2 from the germline V gene are LGHNA and YSLEER. J was trimmed by 3 bases and V by 0 bases; bases with no gene match: 3. CDR3 size: 15 residues.

The J gene is TRBJ1-5, the V gene TRBV7-2; D may be TRBD1 (5 bases). The CDR3 is 13 residues long. Deletions cut 5 bases from V and 7 bases from J, with 12 bases between. Per the germline V gene, CDR1 is SGHTA and CDR2 is FQGNSA. CDR3: CASSVGARQPQHF. The CDR3 DNA follows: TGTGCCAGCAGCGTCGGGGCGCGGCAGCCCCAGCATTTT.

The J gene is TRBJ1-4, the V gene TRBV6-5; D gene ambiguous. Germline V gives CDR1 MNHEY, CDR2 SVGAGI. Between the trimmed V and J ends, which lost 6 bases and 5 bases, there was a span of 13 bases. CDR3 size: 14 residues. CDR3 residues: CASRTTERNEKLFF. The CDR3 bases are TGTGCCAGCAGAACGACGGAGAGAAATGAAAAACTGTTTTTT.

The chain couples TRBV5-1 to TRBJ2-1; maybe TRBD2 (5 bases). Germline lookup yields CDR1 SGHRS and CDR2 YFSETQ. The CDR3 covers 16 residues. The V and J ends lost 0 bases and 7 bases respectively, with 17 bases between them. As DNA, the CDR3 is TGCGCCAGCAGCTTGGCGGAGTTCGGCAGGAGGAATGAGCAGTTCTTC. Protein sequence: CASSLAEFGRRNEQFF.

V and J are TRBV19 and TRBJ2-3, with TRBD2 matching over 11 bases. Germline V gene data show CDR1 as LNHDA and CDR2 as SQIVND (reference sequence). This CDR3 spans 16 amino acids. V shed 3 bases, J shed 3 bases, and the junction held 5 bases outside the gene matches. The CDR3 DNA reads TGTGCCAGTAGTATGGGAGTAGCGGGGGGGACAGATACGCAGTATTTT. This codes for CASSMGVAGGTDTQYF.

J is TRBJ2-5 and V is TRBV28, with 16 bases aligning to TRBD2. Looked up from germline, CDR1 is MDHEN and CDR2 is SYDVKM. The CDR3 runs 17 residues. V shed 5 bases, J shed 4 bases, and the junction held 7 bases outside the gene matches. CDR3 sequence (DNA): TGTGCCAGCAGTCCGGGACTAGCGGGAGGGTCGGGAGAGACCCAGTACTTC. Translated: CASSPGLAGGSGETQYF.

This clone was counted between two and nine times. The rearrangement joins TRBV10-3 to TRBJ2-7, with 7 bases identical to TRBD2. J was trimmed by 2 bases and V by 10 bases; bases with no gene match: 8. The CDR3 extends over 13 amino acids. CDR1 is ENHRY and CDR2 is SYGVKD in the germline V gene. CDR3: CATSGPETYEQYF. CDR3 nucleotides: TGTGCCACTAGCGGCCCTGAGACCTACGAGCAGTACTTC.

The chain has TRBV19 and TRBJ2-7; D gene ambiguous. The ends were cut back, 4 bases at V and 3 bases at J, with 4 bases in the middle. The CDR3 has 11 residues. CDR1 is LNHDA, CDR2 SQIVND, per germline (reference sequence). Here the CDR3 DNA reads TGTGCCAGTAGTAACCTCTACGAGCAGTACTTC. This gives the protein CASSNLYEQYF.

The sample holds a few counts of this clone. The J gene is TRBJ2-7, the V gene TRBV6-1; 9 bases are a match to TRBD1. The CDR3 is 17 residues long. Germline CDR1 MNHNS, CDR2 SASEGT. J gave up 1 base and V 2 bases, and 9 bases lay outside the gene matches. The CDR3 coding sequence is TGTGCCAGCAGTGAAACGGTCCCCGGGACAGGGTCCTACGAGCAGTACTTC. It specifies CASSETVPGTGSYEQYF.

The CDR3 is CATSRDSESYEQYF. The CDR3 DNA reads TGTGCCACCAGCAGAGATTCGGAATCCTACGAGCAGTACTTC. The V gene is TRBV15, the J gene TRBJ2-7; D is unresolved. The CDR3 runs 14 residues. V was pared by 0 bases and J by 1 base, with 7 bases between. Looked up from germline, CDR1 is LNHNV and CDR2 is YYDKDF (reference sequence).

This rearrangement joins TRBV2 to TRBJ1-2; 7 bases line up with TRBD1. The CDR3 length is 16 residues. The germline gives CDR1 SNHLY, CDR2 FYNNEI. The trim removed 2 bases at V and 4 bases at J, leaving 10 bases unmatched. Here the CDR3 DNA reads TGTGCCAGCAGTGAAAGGAGGTTGGGACAGAGCTATGGCTACACCTTC. Its protein is CASSERRLGQSYGYTF.

This clone appeared once. The chain couples TRBV5-1 to TRBJ2-1; D is tentatively TRBD1 or TRBD2 (5 bases each). This CDR3 region has 15 residues. Trimming took 0 bases from V and 9 from J, leaving 16 bases between them. Germline V gene lookup returns CDR1 SGHRS and CDR2 YFSETQ. CDR3 protein: CASSLARVSRGEQFF. CDR3 sequence (DNA): TGCGCCAGCAGCTTGGCCAGGGTCTCACGGGGTGAGCAGTTCTTC.

In its sample, this clone was seen once. The chain combines TRBV5-4 with TRBJ2-5; TRBD1 might be the D (5 bases). This CDR3 contains 14 residues. Trimming shortened V by 4 bases and J by 1 base, and 11 bases separated the two germline ends. Germline lookup yields CDR1 SGHNT and CDR2 YYREEE (reference sequence). In DNA form, the CDR3 reads TGTGCCAGCAGCCCGACAGAGCCCCAAGAGACCCAGTACTTC. It encodes CASSPTEPQETQYF.

The chain recombines TRBV15 with TRBJ1-5, with D possibly being TRBD1 (5 bases). Trimming removed 0 bases from V and 5 bases from J, with 14 bases in between. This CDR3 spans 16 amino acids. CDR1 LNHNV and CDR2 YYDKDF come from the germline V gene (reference sequence). The CDR3 DNA is TGTGCCACCAGCAGAGATGGGGATCCGGGGGATCAGCCCCAGCATTTT. Protein product: CATSRDGDPGDQPQHF.

This clone was counted between two and nine times. The rearrangement joins TRBV11-2 to TRBJ2-5; D unresolved. Between the trimmed V and J ends, which lost 1 base and 1 base, there was a span of 4 bases. Germline assignment: CDR1 SGHAT and CDR2 FQNNGV. The CDR3 is 13 amino acids. CDR3 region: CASSLVLQETQYF. CDR3 in DNA: TGTGCCAGCAGCTTAGTGCTCCAAGAGACCCAGTACTTC.

This clone was recorded once. The chain is built from TRBV7-9 and TRBJ2-5, with D possibly being TRBD2 (6 bases). Germline loops: CDR1 SEHNR, CDR2 FQNEAQ (reference sequence). The CDR3 is 13 residues long. The ends were cut back, 8 bases at V and 2 bases at J, with 12 bases in the middle. This CDR3 reads CASVASGQETQYF. CDR3 nucleotide sequence: TGTGCCAGCGTCGCGAGCGGGCAAGAGACCCAGTACTTC.

The chain carries TRBV9 and TRBJ1-2, with unresolved D. Trimming left V 0 bases short and J 4 bases short, with 13 bases between. In germline, CDR1 is SGDLS, CDR2 YYNGEE. CDR3 length: 15 residues. CDR3 residues: CASSVGTRGGYGYTF. The CDR3 region has the DNA TGTGCCAGCAGCGTAGGAACCCGGGGAGGCTATGGCTACACCTTC.

The chain has TRBV4-3 and TRBJ2-2, with TRBD2 identical over 10 bases. This CDR3 contains 17 residues. V lost 0 bases to trimming and J lost 0 bases; unmatched junction nucleotides: 1. Germline V CDR1 and CDR2: LGHNA, YSLEER. This CDR3 is CASSQELAGPNTGELFF. CDR3 sequence (DNA): TGCGCCAGCAGCCAAGAACTAGCGGGACCGAACACCGGGGAGCTGTTTTTT.

The J gene is TRBJ1-1, the V gene TRBV29-1; no clear D. CDR3 length: 15 residues. Germline V gene lookup returns CDR1 SQVTM and CDR2 ANQGSEA. V was pared by 7 bases and J by 7 bases, with 25 bases between. The CDR3 loop is CSAEGIRLFLVEAFF. Here the CDR3 DNA reads TGCAGCGCCGAAGGGATACGTCTCTTCCTGGTTGAAGCTTTCTTT.

V usage is TRBV30 and J usage is TRBJ2-3; D not certain. This CDR3 has 14 amino acids. V gave up 2 bases and J gave up 2 bases, with 11 bases separating them. Germline-derived CDR1 and CDR2 are GTSNPN and SVGIG (reference sequence). CDR3 sequence reads: CAWSTKSYTDTQYF. The DNA of the CDR3 is TGTGCCTGGAGTACTAAGAGCTACACAGATACGCAGTATTTT.

The gene calls are TRBV2 and TRBJ1-2; tentatively, D is TRBD1 (5 bases). The V gene lost 3 bases and the J gene lost 4 bases, with 12 bases spanning the gap. The CDR3 covers 14 residues. Per the germline V gene, CDR1 is SNHLY and CDR2 is FYNNEI. The CDR3 DNA reads as TGTGCCAGCAGTGACCAGGGTAAGGCCTATGGCTACACCTTC. Translation gives CASSDQGKAYGYTF.

CDR3 nucleotide sequence: TGTGCCAGCAGCTTAGTCGGGGGGGCATCAGATACGCAGTATTTT. Translation gives CASSLVGGASDTQYF. This chain uses TRBV7-8 with TRBJ2-3, with 8 bases that match TRBD2. The CDR3 has 15 amino acids. Germline CDR1 and CDR2: SGHVS and FQNEAQ. V lost 1 base, J lost 4 bases, and 4 bases stayed unmatched.

The gene calls are TRBV27 and TRBJ2-7; TRBD2 matches at 8 bases. This CDR3 is built from 17 residues. Germline trimming cut 10 bases from V and 5 bases from J; bases unmatched to any gene: 22. Germline values: CDR1 MNHEY, CDR2 SMNVEV (reference sequence). In nucleotides, the CDR3 is TGTGCCACCGCCTCCTCAGGAGCGGGAGTAAAATCGAACGAGCAGTACTTC. Protein sequence: CATASSGAGVKSNEQYF.